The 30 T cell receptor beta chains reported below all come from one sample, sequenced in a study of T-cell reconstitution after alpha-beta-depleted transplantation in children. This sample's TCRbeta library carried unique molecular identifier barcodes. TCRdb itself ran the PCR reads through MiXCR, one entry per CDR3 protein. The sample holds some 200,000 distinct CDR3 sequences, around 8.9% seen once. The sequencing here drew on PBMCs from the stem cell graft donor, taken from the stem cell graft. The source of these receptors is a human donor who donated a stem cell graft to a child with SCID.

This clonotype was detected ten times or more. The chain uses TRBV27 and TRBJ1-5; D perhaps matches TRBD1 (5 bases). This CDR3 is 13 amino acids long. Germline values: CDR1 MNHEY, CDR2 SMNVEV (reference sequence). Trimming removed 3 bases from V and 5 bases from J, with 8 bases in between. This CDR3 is CASSLQGHQPQHF. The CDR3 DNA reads TGTGCCAGCAGTTTGCAGGGTCATCAGCCCCAGCATTTT.

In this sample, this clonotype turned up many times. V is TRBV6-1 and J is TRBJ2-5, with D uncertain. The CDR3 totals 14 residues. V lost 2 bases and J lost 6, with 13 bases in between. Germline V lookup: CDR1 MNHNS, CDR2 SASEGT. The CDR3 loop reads CASSEPQGQKTQYF. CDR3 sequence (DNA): TGTGCCAGCAGTGAACCCCAAGGCCAGAAGACCCAGTACTTC.

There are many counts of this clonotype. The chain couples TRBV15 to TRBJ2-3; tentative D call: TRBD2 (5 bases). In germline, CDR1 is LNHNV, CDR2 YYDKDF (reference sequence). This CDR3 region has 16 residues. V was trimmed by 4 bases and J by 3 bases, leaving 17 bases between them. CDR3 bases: TGTGCCACCAGCACAAACCCGGACTTAGGGACAGATACGCAGTATTTT. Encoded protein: CATSTNPDLGTDTQYF.

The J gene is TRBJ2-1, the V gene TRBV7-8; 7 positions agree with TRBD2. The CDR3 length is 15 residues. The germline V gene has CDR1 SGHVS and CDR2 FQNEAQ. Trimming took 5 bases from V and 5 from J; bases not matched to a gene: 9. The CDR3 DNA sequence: TGTGCCAGCAGCACCTGGGGGGGAATTAACAATGAGCAGTTCTTC. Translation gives CASSTWGGINNEQFF.

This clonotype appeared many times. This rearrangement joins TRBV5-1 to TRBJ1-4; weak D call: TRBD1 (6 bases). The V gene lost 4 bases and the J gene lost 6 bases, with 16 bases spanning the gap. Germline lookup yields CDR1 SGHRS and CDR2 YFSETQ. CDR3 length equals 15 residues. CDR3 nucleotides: TGCGCCAGCAGCCTGAATGGACAGCGGGATGAAAAACTGTTTTTT. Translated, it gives CASSLNGQRDEKLFF. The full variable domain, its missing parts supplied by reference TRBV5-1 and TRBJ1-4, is KAGVTQTPRYLIKTRGQQVTLSCSPISGHRSVSWYQQTPGQGLQFLFEYFSETQRNKGNFPGRFSGRQFSNSRSEMNVSTLELGDSALYLCASSLNGQRDEKLFFGSGTQLSVL.

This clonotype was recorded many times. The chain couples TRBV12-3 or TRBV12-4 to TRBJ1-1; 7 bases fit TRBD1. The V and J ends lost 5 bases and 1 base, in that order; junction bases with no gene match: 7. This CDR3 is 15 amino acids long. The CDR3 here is CASSPTGRKNTEAFF. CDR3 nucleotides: TGTGCCAGCAGTCCGACAGGGAGGAAGAACACTGAAGCTTTCTTT.

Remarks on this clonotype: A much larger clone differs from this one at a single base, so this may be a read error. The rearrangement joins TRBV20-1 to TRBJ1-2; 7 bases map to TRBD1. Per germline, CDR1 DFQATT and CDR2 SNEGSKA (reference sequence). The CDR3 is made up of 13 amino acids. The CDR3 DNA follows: TGCAGGGCTCAACAGGGGAGGAACTATGGCTACACCTTC. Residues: CRAQQGRNYGYTF.

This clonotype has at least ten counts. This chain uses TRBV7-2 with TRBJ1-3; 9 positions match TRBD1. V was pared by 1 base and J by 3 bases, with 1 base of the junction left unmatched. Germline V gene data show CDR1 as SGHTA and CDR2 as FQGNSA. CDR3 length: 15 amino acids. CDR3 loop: CASSLDRGHGNTIYF. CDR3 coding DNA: TGTGCCAGCAGCTTAGACAGGGGGCATGGAAACACCATATATTTT. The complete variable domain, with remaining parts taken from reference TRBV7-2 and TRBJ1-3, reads GAGVSQSPSNKVTEKGKDVELRCDPISGHTALYWYRQSLGQGLEFLIYFQGNSAPDKSGLPSDRFSAERTGGSVSTLTIQRTQQEDSAVYLCASSLDRGHGNTIYFGEGSWLTVV.

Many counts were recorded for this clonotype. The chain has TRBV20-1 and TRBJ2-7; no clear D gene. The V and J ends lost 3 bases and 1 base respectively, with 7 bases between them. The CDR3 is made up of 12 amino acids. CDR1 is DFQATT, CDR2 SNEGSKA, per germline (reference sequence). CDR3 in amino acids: CSASPPSYEQYF. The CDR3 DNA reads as TGCAGTGCTAGTCCCCCGTCCTACGAGCAGTACTTC.

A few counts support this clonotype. CDR3 region: CATSAQITSSYEQYF. The CDR3 DNA reads as TGTGCCACCAGCGCTCAAATCACAAGCTCCTACGAGCAGTACTTC. This rearrangement joins TRBV15 to TRBJ2-7, with no clear D. V lost 5 bases and J 0 bases, leaving 14 bases between the germline ends. Germline V lookup: CDR1 LNHNV, CDR2 YYDKDF (reference sequence). The CDR3 extends over 15 amino acids. The full variable domain, in which reference TRBV15 and TRBJ2-7 provide the parts outside the CDR3, is DAMVIQNPRYQVTQFGKPVTLSCSQTLNHNVMYWYQQKSSQAPKLLFHYYDKDFNNEADTPDNFQSRRPNTSFCFLDIRSPGLGDTAMYLCATSAQITSSYEQYFGPGTRLTVT.

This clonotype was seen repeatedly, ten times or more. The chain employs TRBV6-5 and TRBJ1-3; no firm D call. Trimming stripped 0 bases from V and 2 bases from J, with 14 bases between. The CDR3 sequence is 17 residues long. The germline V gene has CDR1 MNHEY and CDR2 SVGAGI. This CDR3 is CASSYSKYGSPGNTIYF. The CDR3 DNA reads TGTGCCAGCAGTTACTCGAAGTACGGCAGCCCTGGAAACACCATATATTTT.

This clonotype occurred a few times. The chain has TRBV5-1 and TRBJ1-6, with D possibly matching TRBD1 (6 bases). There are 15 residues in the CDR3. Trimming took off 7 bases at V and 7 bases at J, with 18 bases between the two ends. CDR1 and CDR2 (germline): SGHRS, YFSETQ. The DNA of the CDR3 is TGCGCCAGCGCCAGAGGGGGGCAGGGAAATTCACCCCTCCACTTT. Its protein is CASARGGQGNSPLHF.

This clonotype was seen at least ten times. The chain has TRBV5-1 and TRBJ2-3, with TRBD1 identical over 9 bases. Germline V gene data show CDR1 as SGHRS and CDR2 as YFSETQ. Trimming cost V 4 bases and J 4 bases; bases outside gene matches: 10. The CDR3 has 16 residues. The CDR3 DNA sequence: TGCGCCAGCAGCCAAACCCGGGACAGGGTAGCAGATACGCAGTATTTT. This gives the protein CASSQTRDRVADTQYF.

The CDR3 DNA follows: TGTGCCATCAGTGAGGGGAAGTATGGCTACACCTTC. Its translation: CAISEGKYGYTF. The chain couples TRBV10-3 to TRBJ1-2; D is undetermined. The length of the CDR3 is 12 residues. CDR1 ENHRY and CDR2 SYGVKD come from the germline V gene. V lost 2 bases, J lost 5 bases, and 6 bases lay in between.

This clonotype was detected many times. The CDR3 sequence is CASSPAGNQPQHF. The CDR3 bases are TGTGCCAGTAGCCCAGCTGGCAATCAGCCCCAGCATTTT. The genes are TRBV19 and TRBJ1-5; D not certain. Trimming pared 6 bases from V and 2 bases from J, leaving 8 bases between. CDR1 is LNHDA, CDR2 SQIVND, per germline (reference sequence). The CDR3 is 13 residues long.

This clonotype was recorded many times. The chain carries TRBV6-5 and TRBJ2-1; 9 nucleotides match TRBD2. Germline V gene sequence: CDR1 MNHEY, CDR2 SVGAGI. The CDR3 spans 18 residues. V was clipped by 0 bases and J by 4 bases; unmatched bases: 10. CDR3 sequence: CASSYSTMGGGVYNEQFF. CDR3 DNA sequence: TGTGCCAGCAGTTACTCGACGATGGGCGGGGGGGTGTACAATGAGCAGTTCTTC.

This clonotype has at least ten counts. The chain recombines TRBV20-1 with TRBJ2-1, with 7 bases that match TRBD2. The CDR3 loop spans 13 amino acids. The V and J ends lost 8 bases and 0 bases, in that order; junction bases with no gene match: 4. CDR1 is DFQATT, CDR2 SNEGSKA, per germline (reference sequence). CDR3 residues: CSSGESSYNEQFF. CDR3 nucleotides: TGCAGTAGCGGGGAAAGCTCCTACAATGAGCAGTTCTTC.

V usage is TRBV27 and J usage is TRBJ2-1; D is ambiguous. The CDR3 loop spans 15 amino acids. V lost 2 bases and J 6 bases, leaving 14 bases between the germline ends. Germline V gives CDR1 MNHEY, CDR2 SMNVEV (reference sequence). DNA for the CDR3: TGTGCCAGCAGTTTAGGGTTCTCATTAGGCAATGAGCAGTTCTTC. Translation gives CASSLGFSLGNEQFF.

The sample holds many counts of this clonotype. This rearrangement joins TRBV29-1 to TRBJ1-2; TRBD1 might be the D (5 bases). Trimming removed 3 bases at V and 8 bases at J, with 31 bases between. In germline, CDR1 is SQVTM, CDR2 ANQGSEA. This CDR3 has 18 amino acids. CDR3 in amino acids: CSVENEGDQLGRAGGYTF. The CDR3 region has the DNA TGCAGCGTTGAGAATGAGGGAGATCAGCTCGGCAGGGCGGGCGGCTACACCTTC.

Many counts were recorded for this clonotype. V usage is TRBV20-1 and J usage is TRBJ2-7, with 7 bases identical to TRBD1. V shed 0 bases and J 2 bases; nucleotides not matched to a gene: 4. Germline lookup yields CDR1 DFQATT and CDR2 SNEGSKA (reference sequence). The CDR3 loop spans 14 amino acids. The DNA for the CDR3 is TGCAGTGCTAGAGATGTGGGACAGCCCTACGAGCAGTACTTC. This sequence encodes CSARDVGQPYEQYF.

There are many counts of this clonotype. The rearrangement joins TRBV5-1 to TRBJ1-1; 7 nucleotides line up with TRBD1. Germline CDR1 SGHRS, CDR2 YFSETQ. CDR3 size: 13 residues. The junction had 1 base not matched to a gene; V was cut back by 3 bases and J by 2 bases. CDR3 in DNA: TGCGCCAGCAGCTGGGACAGTAACACTGAAGCTTTCTTT. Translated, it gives CASSWDSNTEAFF.

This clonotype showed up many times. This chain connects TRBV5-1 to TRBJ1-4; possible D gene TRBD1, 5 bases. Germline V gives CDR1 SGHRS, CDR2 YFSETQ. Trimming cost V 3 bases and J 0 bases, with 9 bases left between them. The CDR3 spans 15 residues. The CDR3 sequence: CASSSGETTNEKLFF. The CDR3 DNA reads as TGCGCCAGCAGCTCGGGGGAAACAACTAATGAAAAACTGTTTTTT.

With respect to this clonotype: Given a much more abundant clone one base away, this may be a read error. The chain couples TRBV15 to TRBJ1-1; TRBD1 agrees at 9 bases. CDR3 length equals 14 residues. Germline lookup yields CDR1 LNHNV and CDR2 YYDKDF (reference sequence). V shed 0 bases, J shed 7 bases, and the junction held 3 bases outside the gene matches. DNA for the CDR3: TGTGCCACCAGCAGAGATGGACAGGGGTTTGAAGCTTTCTTT. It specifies CATSRDGQGFEAFF.

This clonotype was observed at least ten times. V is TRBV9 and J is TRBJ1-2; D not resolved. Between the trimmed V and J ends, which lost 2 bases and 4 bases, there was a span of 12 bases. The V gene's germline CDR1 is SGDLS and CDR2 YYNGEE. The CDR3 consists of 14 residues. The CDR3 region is CASSVDGPAYGYTF. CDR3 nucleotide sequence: TGTGCCAGCAGCGTCGACGGGCCAGCCTATGGCTACACCTTC.

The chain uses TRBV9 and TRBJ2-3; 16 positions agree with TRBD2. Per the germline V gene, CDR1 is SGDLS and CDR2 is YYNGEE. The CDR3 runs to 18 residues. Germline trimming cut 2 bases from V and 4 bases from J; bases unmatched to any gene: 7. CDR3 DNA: TGTGCCAGCAGCGTTGGGACTAGCGGGGGGGCCGGCGCAGATACGCAGTATTTT. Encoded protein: CASSVGTSGGAGADTQYF. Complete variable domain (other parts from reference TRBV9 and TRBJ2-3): DSGVTQTPKHLITATGQRVTLRCSPRSGDLSVYWYQQSLDQGLQFLIQYYNGEERAKGNILERFSAQQFPDLHSELNLSSLELGDSALYFCASSVGTSGGAGADTQYFGPGTRLTVL.

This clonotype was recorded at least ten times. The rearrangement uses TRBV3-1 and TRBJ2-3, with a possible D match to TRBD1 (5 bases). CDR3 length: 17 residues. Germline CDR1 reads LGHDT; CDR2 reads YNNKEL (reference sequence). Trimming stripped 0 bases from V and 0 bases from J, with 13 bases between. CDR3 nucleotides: TGTGCCAGCAGCCAAGAGGATTGGGGCAGTAGCACAGATACGCAGTATTTT. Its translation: CASSQEDWGSSTDTQYF.

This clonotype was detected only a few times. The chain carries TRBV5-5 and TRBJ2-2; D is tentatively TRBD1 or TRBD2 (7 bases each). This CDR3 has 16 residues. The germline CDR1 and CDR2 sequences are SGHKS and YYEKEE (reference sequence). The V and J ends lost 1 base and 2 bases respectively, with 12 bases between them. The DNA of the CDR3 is TGTGCCAGCAGCTTGAGCGGGACAGCAAACACCGGGGAGCTGTTTTTT. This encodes CASSLSGTANTGELFF.

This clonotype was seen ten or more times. In DNA, the CDR3 is TGCGCCAGCAGCTTGACGGGACTAGCGTTCAGCAATGAGCAGTTCTTC. Amino acid sequence: CASSLTGLAFSNEQFF. The gene calls are TRBV5-1 and TRBJ2-1, with 10 bases that match TRBD2. This CDR3 has 16 residues. From germline, CDR1 is SGHRS and CDR2 YFSETQ. V shed 1 base, J shed 6 bases, and the junction held 7 bases outside the gene matches.

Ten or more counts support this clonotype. CDR3 bases: TGCAGTGCTAGACCCAACTGGTACAATGAGCAGTTCTTC. This gives the protein CSARPNWYNEQFF. This chain connects TRBV20-1 to TRBJ2-1, with D unresolved. CDR3 length: 13 residues. V was cut by 2 bases and J by 4 bases, with 9 bases left in between. CDR1 is DFQATT, CDR2 SNEGSKA, per germline (reference sequence).

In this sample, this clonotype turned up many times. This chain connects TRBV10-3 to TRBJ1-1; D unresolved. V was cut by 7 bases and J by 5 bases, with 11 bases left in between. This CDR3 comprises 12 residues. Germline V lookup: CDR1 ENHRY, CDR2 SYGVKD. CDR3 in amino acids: CAIKGGGTEAFF. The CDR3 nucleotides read TGTGCCATCAAGGGCGGTGGGACTGAAGCTTTCTTT.